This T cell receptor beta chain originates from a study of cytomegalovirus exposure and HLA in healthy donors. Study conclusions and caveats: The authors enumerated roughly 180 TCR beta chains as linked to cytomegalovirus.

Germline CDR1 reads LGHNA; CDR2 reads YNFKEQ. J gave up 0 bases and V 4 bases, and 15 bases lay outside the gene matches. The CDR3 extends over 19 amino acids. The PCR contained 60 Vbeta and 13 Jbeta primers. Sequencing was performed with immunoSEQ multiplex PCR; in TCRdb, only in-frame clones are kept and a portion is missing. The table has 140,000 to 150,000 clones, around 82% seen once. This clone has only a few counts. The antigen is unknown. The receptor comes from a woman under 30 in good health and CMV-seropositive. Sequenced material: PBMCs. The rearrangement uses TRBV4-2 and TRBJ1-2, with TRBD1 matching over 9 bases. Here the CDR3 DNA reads TGTGCCAGCAGCCCCTCGGACAGGGGCCGCGCCATTTCTAACTATGGCTACACCTTC. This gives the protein CASSPSDRGRAISNYGYTF.